This T cell receptor beta chain came from a study of OX40 agonist ivuxolimab in advanced cancers. Study-wide background: Ivuxolimab, which is an agonistic anti-OX40 (CD134) antibody, was administered to the patients. Earlier treatment with anti-PD-1, anti-PD-L1 or anti-CTLA-4 was permitted, and 30% to 40% had received some. General observations from the study: It was also the case that some nonresponders had low normalized T-cell clonal expansion. Expanded peripheral T cell antigen specificity was not determined.

As for this clone: The target antigen is unknown.

Germline loops: CDR1 SGHRS, CDR2 YFSETQ. The CDR3 loop spans 13 amino acids. Trimming removed 2 bases from V and 4 bases from J, with 7 bases in between. Clones were read by immunoSEQ multiplex PCR, and TCRdb kept only the in-frame ones, dropping some. The sample yields over 75,000 clones, around 87% seen once. Sequencing used CD4+ or CD8+ T cells sorted from blood, obtained in a trial of the OX40 agonist ivuxolimab. This sequence was found in an adult with an advanced solid tumor such as melanoma, head and neck, liver or kidney cancer. This rearrangement joins TRBV5-1 to TRBJ1-5; D is unresolved. CDR3 residues: CASSFGGNQPQHF. As DNA, the CDR3 is TGCGCCAGCAGCTTTGGCGGGAATCAGCCCCAGCATTTT.